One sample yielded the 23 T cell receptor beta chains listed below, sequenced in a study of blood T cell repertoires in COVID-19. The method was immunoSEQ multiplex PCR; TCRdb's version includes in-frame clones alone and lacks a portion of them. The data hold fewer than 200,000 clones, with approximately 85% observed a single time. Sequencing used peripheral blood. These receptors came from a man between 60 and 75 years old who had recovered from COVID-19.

As DNA, the CDR3 is TGTGCCAGCAGCTTACGATCACAGGGGAACACTGAAGCTTTCTTT. Translating it yields CASSLRSQGNTEAFF. This rearrangement joins TRBV7-9 to TRBJ1-1; maybe TRBD1 (6 bases). The V gene lost 2 bases and the J gene lost 1 base, with 11 bases spanning the gap. This CDR3 is 15 amino acids long. CDR1 is SEHNR, CDR2 FQNEAQ, per germline (reference sequence). Filled out from reference TRBV7-9 and TRBJ1-1, the complete variable domain reads DTGVSQNPRHKITKRGQNVTFRCDPISEHNRLYWYRQTLGQGPEFLTYFQNEAQLEKSRLLSDRFSAERPKGSFSTLEIQRTEQGDSAMYLCASSLRSQGNTEAFFGQGTRLTVV.

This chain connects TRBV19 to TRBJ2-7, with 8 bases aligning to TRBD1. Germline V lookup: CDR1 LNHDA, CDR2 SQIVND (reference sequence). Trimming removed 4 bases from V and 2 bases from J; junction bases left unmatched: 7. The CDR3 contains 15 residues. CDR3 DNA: TGTGCCAGTAGTACTTCGACAGGGGCGGCCTACGAGCAGTACTTC. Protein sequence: CASSTSTGAAYEQYF.

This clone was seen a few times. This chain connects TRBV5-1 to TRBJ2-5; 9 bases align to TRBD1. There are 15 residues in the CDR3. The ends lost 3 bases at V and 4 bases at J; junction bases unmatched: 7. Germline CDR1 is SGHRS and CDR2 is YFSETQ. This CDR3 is CASSSGTGSGETQYF. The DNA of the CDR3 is TGCGCCAGCAGCTCCGGGACAGGGAGTGGAGAGACCCAGTACTTC.

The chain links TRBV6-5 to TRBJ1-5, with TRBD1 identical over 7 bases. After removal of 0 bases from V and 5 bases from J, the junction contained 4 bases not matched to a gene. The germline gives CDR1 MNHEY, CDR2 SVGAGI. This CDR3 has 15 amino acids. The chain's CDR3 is CASSYSNRGHQPQHF. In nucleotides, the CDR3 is TGTGCCAGCAGTTACTCGAACAGGGGTCATCAGCCCCAGCATTTT.

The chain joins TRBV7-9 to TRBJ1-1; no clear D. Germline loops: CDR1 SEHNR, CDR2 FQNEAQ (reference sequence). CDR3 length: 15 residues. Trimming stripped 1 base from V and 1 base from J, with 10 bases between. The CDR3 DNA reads TGTGCCAGCAGCTTAGAAGTTCCAGGGAACACTGAAGCTTTCTTT. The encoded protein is CASSLEVPGNTEAFF.

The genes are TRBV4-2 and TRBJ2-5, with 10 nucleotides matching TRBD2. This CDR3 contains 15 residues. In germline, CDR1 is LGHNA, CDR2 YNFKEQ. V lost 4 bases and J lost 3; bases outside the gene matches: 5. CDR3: CASSRAGGREETQYF. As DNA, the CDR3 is TGTGCCAGCAGCCGAGCGGGGGGGCGAGAAGAGACCCAGTACTTC.

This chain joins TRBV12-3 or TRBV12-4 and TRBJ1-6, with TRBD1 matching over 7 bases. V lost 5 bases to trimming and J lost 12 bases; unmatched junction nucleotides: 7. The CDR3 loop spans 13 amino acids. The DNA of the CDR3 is TGTGCCAGCAGTCCAGGGACAGACTTACCCCTCCACTTT. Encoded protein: CASSPGTDLPLHF.

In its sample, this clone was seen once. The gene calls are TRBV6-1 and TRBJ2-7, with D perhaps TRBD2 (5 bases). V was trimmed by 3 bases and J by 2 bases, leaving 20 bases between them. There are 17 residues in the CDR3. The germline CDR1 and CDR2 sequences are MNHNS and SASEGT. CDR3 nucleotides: TGTGCCAGCAGTGACCCCCGGACTGCCCCACGTACCTACGAGCAGTACTTC. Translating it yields CASSDPRTAPRTYEQYF.

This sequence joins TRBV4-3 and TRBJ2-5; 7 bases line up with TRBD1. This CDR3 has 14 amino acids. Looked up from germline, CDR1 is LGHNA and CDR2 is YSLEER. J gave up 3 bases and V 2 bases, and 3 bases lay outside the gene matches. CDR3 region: CASSQSGTEETQYF. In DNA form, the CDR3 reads TGCGCCAGCAGCCAATCCGGGACAGAAGAGACCCAGTACTTC.

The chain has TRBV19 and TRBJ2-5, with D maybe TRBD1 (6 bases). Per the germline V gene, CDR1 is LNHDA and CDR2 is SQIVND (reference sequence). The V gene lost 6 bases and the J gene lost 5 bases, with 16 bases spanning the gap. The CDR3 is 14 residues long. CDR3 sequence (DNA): TGTGCCAGTAGACAGGGTGGAAGTTTGGAGACCCAGTACTTC. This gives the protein CASRQGGSLETQYF.

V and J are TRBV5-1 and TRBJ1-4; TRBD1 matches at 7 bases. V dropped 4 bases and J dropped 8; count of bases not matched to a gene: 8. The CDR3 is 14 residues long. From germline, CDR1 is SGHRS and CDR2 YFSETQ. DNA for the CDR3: TGCGCCAGCAGCCTCAGACAGGGTGGGGAAAAACTGTTTTTT. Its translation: CASSLRQGGEKLFF.

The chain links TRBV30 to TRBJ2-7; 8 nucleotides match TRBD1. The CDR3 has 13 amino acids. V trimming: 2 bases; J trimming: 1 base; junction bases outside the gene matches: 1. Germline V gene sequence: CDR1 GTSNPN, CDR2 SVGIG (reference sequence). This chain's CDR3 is CAWSRDRSYEQYF. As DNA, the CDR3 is TGTGCCTGGAGTAGGGACAGGTCCTACGAGCAGTACTTC.

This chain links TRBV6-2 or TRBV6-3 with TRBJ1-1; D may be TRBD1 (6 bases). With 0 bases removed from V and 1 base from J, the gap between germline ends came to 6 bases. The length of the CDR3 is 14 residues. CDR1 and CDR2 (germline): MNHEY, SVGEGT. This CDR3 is CASSYSTGNTEAFF. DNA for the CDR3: TGTGCCAGCAGTTACTCGACAGGGAACACTGAAGCTTTCTTT.

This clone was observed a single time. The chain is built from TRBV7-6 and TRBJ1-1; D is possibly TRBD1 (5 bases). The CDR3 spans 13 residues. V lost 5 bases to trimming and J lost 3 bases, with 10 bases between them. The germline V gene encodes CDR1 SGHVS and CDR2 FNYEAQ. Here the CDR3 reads CASSPGGDTEAFF. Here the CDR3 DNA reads TGTGCCAGCAGCCCCGGGGGGGACACTGAAGCTTTCTTT.

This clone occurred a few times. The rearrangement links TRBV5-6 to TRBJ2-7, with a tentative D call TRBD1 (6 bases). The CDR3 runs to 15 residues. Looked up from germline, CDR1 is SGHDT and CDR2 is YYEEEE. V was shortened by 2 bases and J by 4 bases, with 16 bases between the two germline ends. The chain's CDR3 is CASSFLPGTKYEQYF. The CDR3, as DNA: TGTGCCAGCAGCTTCCTACCCGGGACAAAATACGAGCAGTACTTC. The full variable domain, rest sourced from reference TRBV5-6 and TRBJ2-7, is DAGVTQSPTHLIKTRGQQVTLRCSPKSGHDTVSWYQQALGQGPQFIFQYYEEEERQRGNFPDRFSGHQFPNYSSELNVNALLLGDSALYLCASSFLPGTKYEQYFGPGTRLTVT.

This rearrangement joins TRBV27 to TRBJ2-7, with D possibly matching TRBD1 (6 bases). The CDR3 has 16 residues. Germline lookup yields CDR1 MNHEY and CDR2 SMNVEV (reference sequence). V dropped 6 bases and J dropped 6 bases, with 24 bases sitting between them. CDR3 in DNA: TGTGCCAGCAGCCCGTCAATAACAGGGATGGGGCGCGAGCAGTACTTC. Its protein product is CASSPSITGMGREQYF.

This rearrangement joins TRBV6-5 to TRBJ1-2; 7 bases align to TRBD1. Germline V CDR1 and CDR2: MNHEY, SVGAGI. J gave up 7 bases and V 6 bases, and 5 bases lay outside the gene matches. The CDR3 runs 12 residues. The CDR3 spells CASSLTGFGYTF. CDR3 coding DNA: TGTGCCAGCAGCCTGACAGGGTTTGGCTACACCTTC.

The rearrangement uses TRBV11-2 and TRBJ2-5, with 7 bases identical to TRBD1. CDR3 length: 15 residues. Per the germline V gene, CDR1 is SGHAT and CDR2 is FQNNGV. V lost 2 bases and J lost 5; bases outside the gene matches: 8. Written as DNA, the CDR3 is TGTGCCAGCAGCTTAATGGAAGGGGGCTGGGAGACCCAGTACTTC. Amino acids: CASSLMEGGWETQYF.

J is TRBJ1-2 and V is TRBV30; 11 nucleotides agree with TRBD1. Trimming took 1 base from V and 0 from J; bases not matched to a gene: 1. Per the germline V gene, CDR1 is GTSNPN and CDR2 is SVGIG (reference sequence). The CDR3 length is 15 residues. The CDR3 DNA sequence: TGTGCCTGGAGTGCGGGACAGGGGGCTAACTATGGCTACACCTTC. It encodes CAWSAGQGANYGYTF.

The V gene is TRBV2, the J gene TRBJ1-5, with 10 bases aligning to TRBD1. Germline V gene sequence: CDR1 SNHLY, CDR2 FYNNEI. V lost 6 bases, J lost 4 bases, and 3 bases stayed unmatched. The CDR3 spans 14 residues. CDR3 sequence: CASRGQGGNQPQHF. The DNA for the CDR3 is TGTGCCAGCAGAGGACAGGGGGGTAATCAGCCCCAGCATTTT.

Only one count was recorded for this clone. The CDR3 loop is CASSILQGGTNYGYTF. DNA of the CDR3: TGTGCCAGTAGTATACTCCAGGGGGGTACTAACTATGGCTACACCTTC. The genes are TRBV19 and TRBJ1-2, with TRBD1 matching 7 bases. The CDR3 has 16 amino acids. V gave up 2 bases and J gave up 0 bases; unmatched junction bases: 6. Germline V gene data show CDR1 as LNHDA and CDR2 as SQIVND (reference sequence).

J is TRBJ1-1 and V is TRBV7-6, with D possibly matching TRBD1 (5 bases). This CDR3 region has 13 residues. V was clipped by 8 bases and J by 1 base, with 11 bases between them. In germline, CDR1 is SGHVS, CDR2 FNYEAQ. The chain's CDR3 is CASGVGQNTEAFF. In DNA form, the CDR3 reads TGTGCCAGCGGCGTGGGGCAGAACACTGAAGCTTTCTTT. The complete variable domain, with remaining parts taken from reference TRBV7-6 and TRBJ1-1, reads GAGVSQSPRYKVTKRGQDVALRCDPISGHVSLYWYRQALGQGPEFLTYFNYEAQQDKSGLPNDRFSAERPEGSISTLTIQRTEQRDSAMYRCASGVGQNTEAFFGQGTRLTVV.

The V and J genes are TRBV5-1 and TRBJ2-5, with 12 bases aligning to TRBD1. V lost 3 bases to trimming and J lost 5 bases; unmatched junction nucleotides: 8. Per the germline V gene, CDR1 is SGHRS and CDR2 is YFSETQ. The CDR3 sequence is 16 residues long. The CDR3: CASSWTGDRGRETQYF. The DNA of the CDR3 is TGCGCCAGCAGCTGGACGGGGGACAGGGGGCGGGAGACCCAGTACTTC.